The source of this TCR beta chain is a study of identical twins. With template switching, a universal primer site was added, and the cDNA carried unique molecular identifiers. TCRdb reprocessed the 5' RACE reads with MiXCR, giving one entry per CDR3 protein. The profile covers about 240,000 distinct CDR3 sequences, with roughly a tenth appearing a single time and about 9% taken by the ten largest. This clonotype has at least ten counts. The clonotype originates from a man aged 50 or older in good health. The sequencing sample was made of memory T cells sorted from blood.

The CDR3, as DNA: TGTGCCAGCAGCTTGGGGTACGTGAACACTGAAGCTTTCTTT. It is translated as CASSLGYVNTEAFF. The chain uses TRBV5-4 and TRBJ1-1; D is ambiguous. The V gene lost 0 bases and the J gene lost 0 bases, with 6 bases spanning the gap. This CDR3 has 14 amino acids. Germline V CDR1 and CDR2: SGHNT, YYREEE (reference sequence).